Listed below are T cell receptor beta chains from one sample, sequenced in a study of radiation and T cells in renal cell carcinoma. Clones were sequenced by immunoSEQ multiplex PCR, and TCRdb holds only the in-frame ones, with some missing. Seen here are 140,000 or so clones, roughly 90% observed once, and the top ten hold about 11%. The sample consisted of blood, taken from a patient whose treatment included radiotherapy and nephrectomy. These receptors came from a woman aged 50 to 60 with renal cell carcinoma. Both conserved end residues are part of each CDR3. A D gene is named only where the DNA matches it firmly. The size of a clone is reported for some rows only, either as once, few or many, or as a class for expanded clones.

D: -
J: TRBJ1-1
size: once
length: 14
V: TRBV2
CDR3: CASRPIQGRTEAFF
DNA: TGTGCCAGCAGACCCATACAGGGAAGGACTGAAGCTTTCTTT

D: -
J: TRBJ1-2
size: -
length: 13
V: TRBV2
CDR3: CASIPSRSDGYTF
DNA: TGTGCCAGCATCCCCTCGCGTTCGGACGGCTACACCTTC

D: TRBD1
J: TRBJ1-2
size: once
length: 14
V: TRBV7-9
CDR3: CASTFTLRGPGYTF
DNA: TGTGCCAGCACCTTTACCCTCAGGGGGCCTGGCTACACCTTC

D: -
J: TRBJ2-3
size: -
length: 16
V: TRBV6-1
CDR3: CASSVQTSPPTDTQYF
DNA: TGTGCCAGCAGTGTTCAAACATCTCCACCCACAGATACGCAGTATTTT

D: -
J: TRBJ1-2
size: -
length: 12
V: TRBV19
CDR3: CASRGTNYGYTF
DNA: TGTGCCAGTAGAGGGACCAACTATGGCTACACCTTC

D: TRBD1
J: TRBJ1-6
size: few
length: 19
V: TRBV11-3
CDR3: CASSLDPDRGGSYNSPLHF
DNA: TGTGCCAGCAGCTTAGATCCCGACAGGGGGGGCTCCTATAATTCACCCCTCCACTTT

D: TRBD2
J: TRBJ2-7
size: -
length: 15
V: TRBV27
CDR3: CASSFGGGGEYEQYF
DNA: TGTGCCAGCAGTTTCGGGGGCGGGGGGGAATACGAGCAGTACTTC

D: TRBD1
J: TRBJ2-3
size: -
length: 17
V: TRBV5-1
CDR3: CASSLAPGTGTQGTQYF
DNA: TGCGCCAGCAGCTTGGCCCCCGGGACAGGGACCCAGGGTACGCAGTATTTT

D: -
J: TRBJ1-1
size: -
length: 15
V: TRBV5-1
CDR3: CASSLGGFLNTEAFF
DNA: TGCGCCAGCAGCTTGGGGGGGTTTTTGAACACTGAAGCTTTCTTT

D: -
J: TRBJ1-1
size: few
length: 13
V: TRBV7-9
CDR3: CASSLAFNTEAFF
DNA: TGTGCCAGCAGCTTAGCTTTCAACACTGAAGCTTTCTTT

D: -
J: TRBJ2-1
size: -
length: 11
V: TRBV6-5
CDR3: CASSNRVLQFF
DNA: TGTGCCAGCAGTAACAGGGTGTTGCAGTTCTTC

D: -
J: TRBJ1-2
size: -
length: 13
V: TRBV10-3
CDR3: CAISRTERDGYTF
DNA: TGTGCCATCAGTCGGACAGAGAGGGACGGCTACACCTTC

D: -
J: TRBJ1-4
size: once
length: 14
V: TRBV7-8
CDR3: CASSLGTANEKLFF
DNA: TGTGCCAGCAGCTTAGGGACGGCTAATGAAAAACTGTTTTTT

D: -
J: TRBJ1-2
size: -
length: 15
V: TRBV14
CDR3: CASSQDAGSTSGYTF
DNA: TGTGCCAGCAGCCAAGATGCAGGGTCAACGTCTGGCTACACCTTC

D: TRBD2
J: TRBJ2-6
size: -
length: 22
V: TRBV23-1
CDR3: CASSQWVGQRGGLLAGANVLTF
DNA: TGCGCCAGCAGTCAATGGGTCGGGCAGCGGGGGGGCCTCTTAGCTGGGGCCAACGTCCTGACTTTC

D: -
J: TRBJ2-7
size: -
length: 18
V: TRBV9
CDR3: CASSALETQGSPSYEQYF
DNA: TGTGCCAGCAGCGCCCTCGAAACCCAGGGAAGCCCTTCCTACGAGCAGTACTTC